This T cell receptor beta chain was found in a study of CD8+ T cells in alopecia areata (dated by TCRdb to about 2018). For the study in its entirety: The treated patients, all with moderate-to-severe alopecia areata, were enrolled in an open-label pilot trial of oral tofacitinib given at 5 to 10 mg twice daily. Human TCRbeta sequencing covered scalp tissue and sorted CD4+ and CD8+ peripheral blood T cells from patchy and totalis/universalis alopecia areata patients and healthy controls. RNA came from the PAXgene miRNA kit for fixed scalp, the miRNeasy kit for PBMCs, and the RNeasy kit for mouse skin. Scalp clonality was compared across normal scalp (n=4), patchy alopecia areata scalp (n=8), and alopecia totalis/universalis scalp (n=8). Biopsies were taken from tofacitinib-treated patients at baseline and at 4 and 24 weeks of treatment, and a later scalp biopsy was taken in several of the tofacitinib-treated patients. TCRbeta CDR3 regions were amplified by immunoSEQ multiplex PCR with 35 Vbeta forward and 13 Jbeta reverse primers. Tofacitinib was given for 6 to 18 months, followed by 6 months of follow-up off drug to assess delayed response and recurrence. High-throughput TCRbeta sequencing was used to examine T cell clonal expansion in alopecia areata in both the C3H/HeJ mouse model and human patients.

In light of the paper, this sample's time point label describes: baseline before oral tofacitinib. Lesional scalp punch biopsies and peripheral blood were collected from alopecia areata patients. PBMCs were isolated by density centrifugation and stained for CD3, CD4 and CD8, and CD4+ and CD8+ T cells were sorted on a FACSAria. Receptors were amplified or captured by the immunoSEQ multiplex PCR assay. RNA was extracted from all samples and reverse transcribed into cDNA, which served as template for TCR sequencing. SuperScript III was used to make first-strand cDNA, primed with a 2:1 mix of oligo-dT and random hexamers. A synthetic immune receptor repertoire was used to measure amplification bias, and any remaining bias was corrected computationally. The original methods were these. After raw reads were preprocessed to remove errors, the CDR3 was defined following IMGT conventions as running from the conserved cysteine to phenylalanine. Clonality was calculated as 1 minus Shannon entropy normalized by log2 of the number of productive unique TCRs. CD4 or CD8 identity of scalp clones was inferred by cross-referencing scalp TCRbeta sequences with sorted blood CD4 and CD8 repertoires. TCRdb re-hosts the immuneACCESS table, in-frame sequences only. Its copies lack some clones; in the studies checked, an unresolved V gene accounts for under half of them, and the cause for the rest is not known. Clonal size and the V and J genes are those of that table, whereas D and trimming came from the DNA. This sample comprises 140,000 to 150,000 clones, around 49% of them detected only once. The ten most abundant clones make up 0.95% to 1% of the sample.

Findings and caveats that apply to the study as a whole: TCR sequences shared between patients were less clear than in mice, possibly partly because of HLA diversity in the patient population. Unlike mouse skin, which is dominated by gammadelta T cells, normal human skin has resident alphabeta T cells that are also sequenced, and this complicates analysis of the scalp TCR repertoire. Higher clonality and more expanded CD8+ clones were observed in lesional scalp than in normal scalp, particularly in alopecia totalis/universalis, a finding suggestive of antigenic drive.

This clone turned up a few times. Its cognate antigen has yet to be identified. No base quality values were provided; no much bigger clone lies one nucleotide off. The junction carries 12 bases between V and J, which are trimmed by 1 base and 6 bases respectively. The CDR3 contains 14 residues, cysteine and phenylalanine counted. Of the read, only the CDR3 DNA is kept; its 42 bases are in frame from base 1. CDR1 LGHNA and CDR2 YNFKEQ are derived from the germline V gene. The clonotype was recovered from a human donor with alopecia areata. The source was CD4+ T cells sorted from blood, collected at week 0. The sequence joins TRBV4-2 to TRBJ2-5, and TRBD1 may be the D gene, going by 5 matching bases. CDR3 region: CASSQVGVGKTQYF. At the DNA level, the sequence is TGTGCCAGCAGCCAAGTAGGGGTGGGGAAGACCCAGTACTTC.